These 14 T cell receptor beta chains share one sample of origin, sequenced in a study of read filtering for tumor transcriptome and immune sequencing. From around 0.4 ug of RNA, a library with molecular barcoded alpha/delta and beta/gamma adaptors was made. A single record per CDR3 protein comes from TCRdb applying MiXCR to the reads. The top ten hold roughly 15% of the sample, which has roughly 46,000 distinct CDR3 sequences, approximately 12% seen once. Sequenced sample: a population of CD138-negative cells sorted from bone marrow. These TCRs come from a donor aged 40 or older with multiple myeloma.

This clonotype was recorded many times. This chain joins TRBV15 and TRBJ1-3; TRBD1 might be the D (5 bases). The CDR3 is 17 amino acids. Germline values: CDR1 LNHNV, CDR2 YYDKDF (reference sequence). V was trimmed by 0 bases and J by 0 bases, leaving 12 bases between them. CDR3 residues: CATSRDGARSSGNTIYF. CDR3 sequence (DNA): TGTGCCACCAGCAGAGATGGGGCGAGATCCTCTGGAAACACCATATATTTT.

This clonotype was detected ten times or more. This chain's CDR3 is CSVEGVGGNEQFF. The CDR3 DNA is TGCAGCGTTGAAGGAGTCGGGGGCAATGAGCAGTTCTTC. V gene TRBV29-1 combines with J gene TRBJ2-1, with D perhaps TRBD2 (6 bases). CDR1 is SQVTM, CDR2 ANQGSEA, per germline. V gave up 1 base and J gave up 6 bases, with 10 bases separating them. The length of the CDR3 is 13 residues.

This clonotype was counted a few times. A much larger clone lies a single base off, so this may be a read error. J is TRBJ2-1 and V is TRBV29-1, with D perhaps matching TRBD1 (6 bases). Germline V CDR1 and CDR2: SQVTM, ANQGSEA. This CDR3 has 14 residues. The CDR3 region has the DNA TGCAGCGTTGGGACAGACCTACCCTACAATGGGCAGTTCTTC. Its translation is CSVGTDLPYNGQFF.

This clonotype showed up just a few times. A much larger clone sits a single nucleotide away, making a read error possible. The chain recombines TRBV19 with TRBJ1-5; no clear D gene. CDR1 and CDR2 (germline): LNHDA, SQIVND (reference sequence). With 3 bases removed from V and 5 bases from J, the gap between germline ends came to 17 bases. The CDR3 contains 16 residues. In DNA, the CDR3 is TGTGCCAGTAGTATGCTTTCGATCCCCGTAGATCAGCCCCAGCATTTT. Its translation is CASSMLSIPVDQPQHF.

This clonotype was seen repeatedly, ten times or more. The chain is built from TRBV6-6 and TRBJ1-6; unclear D gene. The length of the CDR3 is 15 residues. Between the trimmed V and J ends, which lost 7 bases and 7 bases, there was a span of 17 bases. Looked up from germline, CDR1 is MNHNY and CDR2 is SVGAGI (reference sequence). The CDR3 reads CASKALEGGNSPLHF. In DNA, the CDR3 is TGTGCCAGCAAGGCGTTGGAGGGAGGAAATTCACCCCTCCACTTT.

There are many counts of this clonotype. The rearrangement joins TRBV5-1 to TRBJ1-5; D remains ambiguous. Per germline, CDR1 SGHRS and CDR2 YFSETQ. There are 14 residues in the CDR3. The V end was cut by 0 bases, the J end by 5 bases, with 9 bases between. The CDR3: CASSLEGIDQPQHF. CDR3 in DNA: TGCGCCAGCAGCTTGGAAGGGATCGATCAGCCCCAGCATTTT.

In this sample, this clonotype turned up many times. This sequence joins TRBV4-1 and TRBJ1-1; D gene unclear. This CDR3 has 14 residues. V lost 0 bases, J lost 1 base, and 6 bases lay in between. Germline CDR1 MGHRA, CDR2 YSYEKL. The CDR3 bases are TGCGCCAGCAGCCAAGATTATTGGAACACTGAAGCTTTCTTT. Translation gives CASSQDYWNTEAFF.

Many counts were recorded for this clonotype. CDR3: CASSDVGTDTQYF. DNA for the CDR3: TGTGCCAGCAGTGATGTGGGCACAGATACGCAGTATTTT. V usage is TRBV2 and J usage is TRBJ2-3; D is undetermined. Trimming cost V 3 bases and J 1 base, with 5 bases left between them. The germline V gene has CDR1 SNHLY and CDR2 FYNNEI. The length of the CDR3 is 13 residues. The variable domain in full, completed from reference TRBV2 and TRBJ2-3, reads EPEVTQTPSHQVTQMGQEVILRCVPISNHLYFYWYRQILGQKVEFLVSFYNNEISEKSEIFDDQFSVERPDGSNFTLKIRSTKLEDSAMYFCASSDVGTDTQYFGPGTRLTVL.

This clonotype has at least ten counts. The chain joins TRBV5-1 to TRBJ1-1, with TRBD1 as a possible D gene (6 bases). There are 14 residues in the CDR3. The germline gives CDR1 SGHRS, CDR2 YFSETQ. Trimming shortened V by 7 bases and J by 0 bases, and 13 bases separated the two germline ends. The CDR3 DNA is TGCGCCAGCGCAATAGGACAGCTGAACACTGAAGCTTTCTTT. Translation: CASAIGQLNTEAFF.

A few counts support this clonotype. This may stem from a read error, because a much larger clone lies one nucleotide away. The CDR3 DNA is TGTGCCAGCAACCGACGGGGGTTTAACACTGAAGCTTTCTTT. This codes for CASNRRGFNTEAFF. This chain uses TRBV27 with TRBJ1-1; perhaps TRBD1 as D (5 bases). The ends were cut back, 7 bases at V and 2 bases at J, with 14 bases in the middle. The CDR3 sequence is 14 residues long. CDR1 is MNHEY and CDR2 is SMNVEV in the germline V gene (reference sequence).

Regarding this clonotype: A much larger clone sits a single nucleotide away, making a read error possible. DNA of the CDR3: TGTGCCAGCAGCCAACCGGGACAAAACGGATCACCCCTCCGCTTT. Protein sequence: CASSQPGQNGSPLRF. The chain couples TRBV4-2 to TRBJ1-6; tentatively, D is TRBD1 (6 bases). The germline V gene encodes CDR1 LGHNA and CDR2 YNFKEQ. This CDR3 is built from 15 residues.

As for this clonotype: A much larger clone is a single base away; this may be a read error. The chain combines TRBV4-1 with TRBJ2-7; tentative D call: TRBD2 (5 bases). This CDR3 has 15 amino acids. In germline, CDR1 is MGHRA, CDR2 YSYEKL. The CDR3 is CGSSQDGVGLYEQYF. The CDR3 DNA sequence: TGCGGCAGCAGCCAAGACGGGGTCGGACTCTACGAGCAGTACTTC.

This clonotype was detected ten times or more. The chain has TRBV18 and TRBJ1-1; no clear D gene. With 3 bases removed from V and 0 bases from J, the gap between germline ends came to 8 bases. Germline CDR1 KGHSH, CDR2 LQKENI. CDR3 length: 14 amino acids. CDR3 residues: CASSPQAVNTEAFF. The CDR3 DNA follows: TGTGCCAGCTCACCCCAGGCAGTGAACACTGAAGCTTTCTTT.

This clonotype was counted a few times. Its ends do not fully match the called genes, so a read error is possible. The rearrangement links TRBV7-2 to TRBJ2-1; 7 nucleotides align to TRBD1. CDR1 is SGHTA and CDR2 is FQGNSA in the germline V gene. This CDR3 spans 15 amino acids. Here the CDR3 DNA reads TGTGCAAGCAACGACAGGGTAGGATCCTACAGTGAGCAGTTCTTC. Its translation: CASNDRVGSYSEQFF.